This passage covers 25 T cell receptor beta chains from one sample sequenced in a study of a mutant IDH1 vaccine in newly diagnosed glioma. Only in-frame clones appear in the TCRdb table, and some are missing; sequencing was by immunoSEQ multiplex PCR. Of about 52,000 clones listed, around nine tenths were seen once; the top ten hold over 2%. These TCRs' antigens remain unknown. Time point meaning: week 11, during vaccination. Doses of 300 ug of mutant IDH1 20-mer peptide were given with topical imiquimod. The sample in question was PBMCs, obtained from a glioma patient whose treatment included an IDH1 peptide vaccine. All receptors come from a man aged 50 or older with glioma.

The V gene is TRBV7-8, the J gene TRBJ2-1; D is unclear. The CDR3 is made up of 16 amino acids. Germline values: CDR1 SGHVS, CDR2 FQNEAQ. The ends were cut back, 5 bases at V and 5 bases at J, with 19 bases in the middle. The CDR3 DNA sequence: TGTGCCAGCAGCCCCGCGGATGGCCATAGAAACAATGAGCAGTTCTTC. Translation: CASSPADGHRNNEQFF. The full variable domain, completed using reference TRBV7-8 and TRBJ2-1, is GAGVSQSPRYKVAKRGQDVALRCDPISGHVSLFWYQQALGQGPEFLTYFQNEAQLDKSGLPSDRFFAERPEGSVSTLKIQRTQQEDSAVYLCASSPADGHRNNEQFFGPGTRLTVL.

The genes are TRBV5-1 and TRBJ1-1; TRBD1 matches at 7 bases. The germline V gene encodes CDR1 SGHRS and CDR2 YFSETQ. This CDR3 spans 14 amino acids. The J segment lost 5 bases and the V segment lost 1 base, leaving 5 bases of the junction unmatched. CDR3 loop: CASSLLQGETEAFF. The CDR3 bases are TGCGCCAGCAGCTTGCTCCAGGGGGAAACTGAAGCTTTCTTT.

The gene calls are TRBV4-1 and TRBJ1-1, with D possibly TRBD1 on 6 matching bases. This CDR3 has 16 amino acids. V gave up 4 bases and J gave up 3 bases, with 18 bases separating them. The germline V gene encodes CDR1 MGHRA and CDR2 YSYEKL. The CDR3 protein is CASSRQAVPGDTEAFF. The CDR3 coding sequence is TGCGCCAGCAGCCGGCAGGCAGTTCCAGGGGACACTGAAGCTTTCTTT.

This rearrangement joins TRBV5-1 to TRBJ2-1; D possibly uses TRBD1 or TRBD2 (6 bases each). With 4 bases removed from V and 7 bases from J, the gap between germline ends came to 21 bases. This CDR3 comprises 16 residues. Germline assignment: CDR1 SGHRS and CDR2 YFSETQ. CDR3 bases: TGCGCCAGCAGCCCTGGGGGGACATTTACCAGGAATGAGCAGTTCTTC. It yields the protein CASSPGGTFTRNEQFF. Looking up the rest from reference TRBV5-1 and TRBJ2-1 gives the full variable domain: KAGVTQTPRYLIKTRGQQVTLSCSPISGHRSVSWYQQTPGQGLQFLFEYFSETQRNKGNFPGRFSGRQFSNSRSEMNVSTLELGDSALYLCASSPGGTFTRNEQFFGPGTRLTVL.

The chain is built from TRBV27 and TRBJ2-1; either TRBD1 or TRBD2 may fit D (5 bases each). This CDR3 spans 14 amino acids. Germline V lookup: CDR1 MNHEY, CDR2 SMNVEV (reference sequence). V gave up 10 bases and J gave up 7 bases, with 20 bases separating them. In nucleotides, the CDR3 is TGTGCCACGGGGTGGGGCAGGGCTAGGAATGAGCAGTTCTTC. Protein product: CATGWGRARNEQFF.

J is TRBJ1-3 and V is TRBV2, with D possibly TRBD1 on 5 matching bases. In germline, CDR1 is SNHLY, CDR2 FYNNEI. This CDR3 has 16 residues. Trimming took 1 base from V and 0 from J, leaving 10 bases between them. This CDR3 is CASSEVGASSGNTIYF. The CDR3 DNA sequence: TGTGCCAGCAGTGAAGTCGGGGCCTCCTCTGGAAACACCATATATTTT.

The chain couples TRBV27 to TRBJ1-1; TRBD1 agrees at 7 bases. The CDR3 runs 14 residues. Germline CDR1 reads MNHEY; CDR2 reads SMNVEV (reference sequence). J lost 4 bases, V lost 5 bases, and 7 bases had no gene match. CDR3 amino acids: CASSPTGWGTEAFF. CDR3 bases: TGTGCCAGCAGTCCGACAGGGTGGGGCACTGAAGCTTTCTTT.

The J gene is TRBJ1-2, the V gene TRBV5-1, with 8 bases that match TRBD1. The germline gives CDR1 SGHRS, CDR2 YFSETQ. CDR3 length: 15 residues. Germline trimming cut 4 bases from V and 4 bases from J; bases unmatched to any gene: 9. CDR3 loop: CASSPHGTGTYGYTF. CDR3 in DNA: TGCGCCAGCAGCCCACATGGGACAGGCACCTATGGCTACACCTTC. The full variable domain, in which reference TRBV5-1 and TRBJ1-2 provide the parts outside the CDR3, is KAGVTQTPRYLIKTRGQQVTLSCSPISGHRSVSWYQQTPGQGLQFLFEYFSETQRNKGNFPGRFSGRQFSNSRSEMNVSTLELGDSALYLCASSPHGTGTYGYTFGSGTRLTVV.

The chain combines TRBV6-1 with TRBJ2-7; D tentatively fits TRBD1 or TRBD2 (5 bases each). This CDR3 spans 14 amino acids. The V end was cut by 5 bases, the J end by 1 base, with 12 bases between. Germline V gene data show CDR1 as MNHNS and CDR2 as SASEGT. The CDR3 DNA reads TGTGCCAGCAGTCCGGGACCTGCGTCCTACGAGCAGTACTTC. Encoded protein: CASSPGPASYEQYF.

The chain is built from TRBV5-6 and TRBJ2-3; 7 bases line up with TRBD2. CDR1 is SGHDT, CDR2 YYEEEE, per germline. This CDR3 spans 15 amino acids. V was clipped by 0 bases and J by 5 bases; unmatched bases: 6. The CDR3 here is CASSLVGTNGDTQYF. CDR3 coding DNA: TGTGCCAGCAGCTTGGTTGGGACTAACGGAGATACGCAGTATTTT.

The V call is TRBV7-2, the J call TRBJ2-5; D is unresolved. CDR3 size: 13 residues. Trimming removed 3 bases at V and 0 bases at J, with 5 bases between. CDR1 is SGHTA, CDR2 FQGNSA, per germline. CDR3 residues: CASSFDHQETQYF. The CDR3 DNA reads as TGTGCCAGCAGCTTCGATCACCAAGAGACCCAGTACTTC.

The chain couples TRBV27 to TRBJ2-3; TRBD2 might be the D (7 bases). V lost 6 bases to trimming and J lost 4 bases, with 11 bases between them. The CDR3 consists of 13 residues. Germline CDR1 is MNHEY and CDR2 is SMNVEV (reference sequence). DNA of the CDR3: TGTGCCAGCAGCGGGGGGCATGCAGATACGCAGTATTTT. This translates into CASSGGHADTQYF.

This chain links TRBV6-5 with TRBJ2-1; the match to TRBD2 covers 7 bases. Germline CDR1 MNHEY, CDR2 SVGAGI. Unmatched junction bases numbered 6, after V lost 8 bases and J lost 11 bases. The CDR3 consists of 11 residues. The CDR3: CASDGGTKQFF. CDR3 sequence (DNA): TGTGCCAGCGACGGGGGGACCAAGCAGTTCTTC.

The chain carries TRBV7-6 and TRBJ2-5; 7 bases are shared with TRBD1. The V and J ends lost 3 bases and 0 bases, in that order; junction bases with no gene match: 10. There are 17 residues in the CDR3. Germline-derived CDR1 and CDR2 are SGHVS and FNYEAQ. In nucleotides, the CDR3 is TGTGCCAGCAGCTTCCTAGACAGGGAGACCCACCAAGAGACCCAGTACTTC. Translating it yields CASSFLDRETHQETQYF.

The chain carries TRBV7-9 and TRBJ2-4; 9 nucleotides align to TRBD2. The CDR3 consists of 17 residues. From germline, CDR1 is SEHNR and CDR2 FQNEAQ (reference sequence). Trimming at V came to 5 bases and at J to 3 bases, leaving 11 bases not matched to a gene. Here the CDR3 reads CASSPLSGSGVKNIQYF. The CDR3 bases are TGTGCCAGCAGCCCCCTTAGCGGGAGCGGAGTCAAAAACATTCAGTACTTC.

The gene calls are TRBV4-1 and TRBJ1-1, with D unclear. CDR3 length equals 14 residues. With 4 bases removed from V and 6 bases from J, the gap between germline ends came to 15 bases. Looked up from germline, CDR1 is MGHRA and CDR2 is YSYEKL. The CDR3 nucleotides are TGCGCCAGCAGCCCCTCGGAGGGCTGGGCTGAAGCTTTCTTT. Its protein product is CASSPSEGWAEAFF.

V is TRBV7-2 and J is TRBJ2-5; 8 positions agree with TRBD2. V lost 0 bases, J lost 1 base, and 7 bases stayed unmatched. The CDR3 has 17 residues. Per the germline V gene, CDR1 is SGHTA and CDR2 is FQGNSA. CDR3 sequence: CASSLAAGGSPQETQYF. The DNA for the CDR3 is TGTGCCAGCAGCTTAGCCGCGGGGGGTTCGCCCCAAGAGACCCAGTACTTC.

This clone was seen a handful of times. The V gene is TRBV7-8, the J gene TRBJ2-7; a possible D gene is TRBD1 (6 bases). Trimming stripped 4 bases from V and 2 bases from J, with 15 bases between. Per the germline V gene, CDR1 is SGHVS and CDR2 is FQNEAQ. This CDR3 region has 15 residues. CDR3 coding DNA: TGTGCCAGCAGCTCAAGGGACGGGGACACCTACGAGCAGTACTTC. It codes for CASSSRDGDTYEQYF.

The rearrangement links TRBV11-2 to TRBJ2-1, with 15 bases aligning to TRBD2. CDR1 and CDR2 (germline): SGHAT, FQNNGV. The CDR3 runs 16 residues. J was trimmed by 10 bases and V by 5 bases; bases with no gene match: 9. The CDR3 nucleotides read TGTGCCAGCAGCCCTAGGGGACTAGCGGGAGGAAAGGAGCAGTTCTTC. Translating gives CASSPRGLAGGKEQFF.

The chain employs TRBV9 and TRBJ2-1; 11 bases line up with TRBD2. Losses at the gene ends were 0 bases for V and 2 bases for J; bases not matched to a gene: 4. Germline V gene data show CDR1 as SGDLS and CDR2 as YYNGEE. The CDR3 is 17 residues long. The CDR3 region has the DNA TGTGCCAGCAGCGTAGGAGTAGCGGGGGGGACCTACAATGAGCAGTTCTTC. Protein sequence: CASSVGVAGGTYNEQFF. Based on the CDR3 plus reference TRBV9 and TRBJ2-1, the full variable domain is DSGVTQTPKHLITATGQRVTLRCSPRSGDLSVYWYQQSLDQGLQFLIQYYNGEERAKGNILERFSAQQFPDLHSELNLSSLELGDSALYFCASSVGVAGGTYNEQFFGPGTRLTVL.

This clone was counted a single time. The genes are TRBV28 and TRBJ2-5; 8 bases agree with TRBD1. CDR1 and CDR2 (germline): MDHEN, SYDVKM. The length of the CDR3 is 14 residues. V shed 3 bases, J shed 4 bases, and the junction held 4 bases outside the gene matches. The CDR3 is CASSFSGGRETQYF. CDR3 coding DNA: TGTGCCAGCAGTTTCTCAGGGGGCCGAGAGACCCAGTACTTC.

Written as DNA, the CDR3 is TGTGCCAGCAGTTTGGGCCAGGATCCCCATGGCTACACCTTC. Its protein product is CASSLGQDPHGYTF. This chain uses TRBV28 with TRBJ1-2; D is uncertain. This CDR3 has 14 residues. From germline, CDR1 is MDHEN and CDR2 SYDVKM. Trimming stripped 3 bases from V and 6 bases from J, with 14 bases between.

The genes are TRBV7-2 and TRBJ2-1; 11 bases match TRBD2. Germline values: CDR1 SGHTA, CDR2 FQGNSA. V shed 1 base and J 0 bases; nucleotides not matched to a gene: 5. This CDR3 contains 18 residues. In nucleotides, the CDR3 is TGTGCCAGCAGCTTAGTAGGGACTAGCGGAAGCTCCTACAATGAGCAGTTCTTC. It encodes CASSLVGTSGSSYNEQFF. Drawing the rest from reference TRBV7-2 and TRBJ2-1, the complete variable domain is GAGVSQSPSNKVTEKGKDVELRCDPISGHTALYWYRQSLGQGLEFLIYFQGNSAPDKSGLPSDRFSAERTGGSVSTLTIQRTQQEDSAVYLCASSLVGTSGSSYNEQFFGPGTRLTVL.

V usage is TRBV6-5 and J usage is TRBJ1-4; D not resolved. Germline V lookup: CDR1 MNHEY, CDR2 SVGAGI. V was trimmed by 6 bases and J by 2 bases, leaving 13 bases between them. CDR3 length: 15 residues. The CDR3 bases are TGTGCCAGCAGCCGCGTGAGCAGGACTAATGAAAAACTGTTTTTT. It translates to CASSRVSRTNEKLFF.

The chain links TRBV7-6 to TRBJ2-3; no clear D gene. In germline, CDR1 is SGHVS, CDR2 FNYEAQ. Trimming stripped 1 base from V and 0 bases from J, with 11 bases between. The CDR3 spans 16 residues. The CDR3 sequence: CASSLDPGPSTDTQYF. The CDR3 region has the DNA TGTGCCAGCAGCTTAGATCCCGGACCTAGCACAGATACGCAGTATTTT.